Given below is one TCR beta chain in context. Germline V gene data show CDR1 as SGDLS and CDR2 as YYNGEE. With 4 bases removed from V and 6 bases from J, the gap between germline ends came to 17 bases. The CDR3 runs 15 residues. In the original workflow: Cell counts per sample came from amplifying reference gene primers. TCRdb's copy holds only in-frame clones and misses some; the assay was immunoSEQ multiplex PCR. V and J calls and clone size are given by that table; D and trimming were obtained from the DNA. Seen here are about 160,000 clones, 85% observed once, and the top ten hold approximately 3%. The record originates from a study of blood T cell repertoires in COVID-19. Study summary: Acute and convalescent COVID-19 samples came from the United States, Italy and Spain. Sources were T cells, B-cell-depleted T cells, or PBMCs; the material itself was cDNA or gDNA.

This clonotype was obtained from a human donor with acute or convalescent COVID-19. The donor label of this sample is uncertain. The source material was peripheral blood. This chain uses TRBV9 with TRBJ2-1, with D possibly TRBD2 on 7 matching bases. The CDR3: CASSRGGGIINEQFF. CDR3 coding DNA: TGTGCCAGCAGCCGGGGCGGGGGCATAATCAATGAGCAGTTCTTC.